This TCR beta chain was observed in a study of blood T cells in healthy people across ages. This clonotype has only a few counts. Trimming stripped 3 bases from V and 6 bases from J, with 14 bases between. Germline CDR1 reads SNHLY; CDR2 reads FYNNEI. The CDR3 runs to 14 residues. Combining a sample-barcoded 5' primer with a J-beta primer mix, a second PCR ran for about 7 to 12 cycles. Every single cDNA molecule received a tag from a template-switch adaptor with 12 random nucleotides. One entry per CDR3 protein, called by TCRdb with MiXCR from the 5' RACE reads. The sample has 1.5 million to 2 million distinct CDR3 sequences, approximately 39% seen once.

Sequenced input: blood. This receptor was identified in a human donor in good health. The chain is built from TRBV2 and TRBJ1-2, with D tentatively TRBD1 (5 bases). DNA of the CDR3: TGTGCCAGCAGTGATATGGGACCTTACCATGGCTACACCTTC. Its protein is CASSDMGPYHGYTF.